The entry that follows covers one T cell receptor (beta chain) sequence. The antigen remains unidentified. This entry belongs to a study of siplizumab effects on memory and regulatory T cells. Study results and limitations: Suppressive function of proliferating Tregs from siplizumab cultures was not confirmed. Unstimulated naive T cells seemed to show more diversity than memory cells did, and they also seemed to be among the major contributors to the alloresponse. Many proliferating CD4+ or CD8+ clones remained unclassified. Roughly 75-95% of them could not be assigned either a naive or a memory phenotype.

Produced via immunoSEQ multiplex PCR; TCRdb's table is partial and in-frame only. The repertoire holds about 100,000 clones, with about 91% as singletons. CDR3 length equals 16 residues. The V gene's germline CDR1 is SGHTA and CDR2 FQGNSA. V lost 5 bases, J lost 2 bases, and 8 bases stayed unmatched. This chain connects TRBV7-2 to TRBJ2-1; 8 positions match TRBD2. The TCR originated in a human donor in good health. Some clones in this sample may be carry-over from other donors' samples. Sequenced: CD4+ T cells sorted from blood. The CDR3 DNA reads TGTGCCAGCAGCCCAGTTGGTAGCGGGACCTACAATGAGCAGTTCTTC. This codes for CASSPVGSGTYNEQFF.